The T cell receptor (beta chain) under discussion was sequenced for a study of tumor-infiltrating lymphocytes in primary liver carcinoma. Study-wide findings and caveats: Tumors carried a top-250-clone fraction significantly exceeding that of blood (p = 0.039).

In its sample, this clonotype was seen once. No antigen is known for it. Total RNA amounting to roughly 480 ng was the source from which TCR beta cDNA was made with a constant-region primer. ARM-PCR was slightly modified, and three nested multiplex PCR rounds with it gave rise to the TCR beta libraries. With TRBV1-TRBV30 forward primers and a C-beta reverse primer, the first two PCR rounds were run for approximately 10 cycles each. TCRdb re-called the multiplex PCR reads with MiXCR, one entry per CDR3 protein. The sample lists about 350,000 distinct CDR3 sequences; 65% were seen once. The CDR3 runs 16 residues. In germline, CDR1 is SGHAT, CDR2 FQNNGV. V dropped 3 bases and J dropped 6; count of bases not matched to a gene: 11. In addition to blood RNA drawn from unsorted whole blood, germline DNA was extracted.

The chain is built from TRBV11-2 and TRBJ1-1, with 9 bases that match TRBD1. Sequencing used peripheral blood. The receptor was derived from a man aged 40-55 years with primary liver carcinoma and hepatitis B virus infection. For the CDR3, the DNA is TGTGCCAGCAGCTTGGCGGTAAGGGGGACAGGGTCTGAAGCTTTCTTT. Its translation is CASSLAVRGTGSEAFF.